The clone carrying this T cell receptor beta chain has a handful of counts. What it binds is not known. The sample originates from a study of a mutant IDH1 vaccine in newly diagnosed glioma. There are 16 residues in the CDR3. Per the germline V gene, CDR1 is SGHKS and CDR2 is YYEKEE (reference sequence). The V end lost 0 bases, the J end lost 1 base, and 13 bases lay between the germline ends. Sequencing used immunoSEQ multiplex PCR; TCRdb keeps in-frame clones, though not all of them. The table lists about 27,000 clones, about three quarters of them singletons. The time point: week 35, safety follow-up. With topical imiquimod, each dose of the vaccine consisted of 300 ug of mutant IDH1 20-mer peptide.

This sequence originates from a man aged 50 to 60 with glioma. This chain connects TRBV5-5 to TRBJ1-1; the D is unclear. The source material was PBMCs, sampled from a glioma patient whose treatment included an IDH1 peptide vaccine. CDR3 sequence (DNA): TGTGCCAGCAGCTTGGAAGTGGTCATGACGAACACTGAAGCTTTCTTT. Its protein product is CASSLEVVMTNTEAFF.